This T cell receptor beta chain emerged from a study of blood T cell repertoires in COVID-19. Study-wide background: Researchers got acute and convalescent COVID-19 samples from the United States, Italy and Spain. Sources were T cells, B-cell-depleted T cells, or PBMCs; the material itself was cDNA or gDNA.

Profiled with immunoSEQ multiplex PCR; TCRdb holds only in-frame clones, not every one. The data show 150,000 to 200,000 clones, 88% seen once. Residents of about two dozen US areas, aged roughly 18 to 89 years, made up the participants. Cohort assignment relied on participant-reported clinical history. Trimming took 2 bases from V and 2 from J, leaving 9 bases between them. The CDR3 contains 14 residues. Germline V gives CDR1 SEHNR, CDR2 FQNEAQ (reference sequence). The sequence was collected from a woman between 18 and 30 years old who had recovered from COVID-19. The sequenced sample consisted of PBMCs or T cells enriched from blood (not recorded which). V usage is TRBV7-9 and J usage is TRBJ1-1; D is ambiguous. The CDR3 loop is CASSLNSGNTEAFF. CDR3 in DNA: TGTGCCAGCAGCTTAAACAGTGGAAACACTGAAGCTTTCTTT. The entire variable domain, with the rest obtained from reference TRBV7-9 and TRBJ1-1, is as follows: DTGVSQNPRHKITKRGQNVTFRCDPISEHNRLYWYRQTLGQGPEFLTYFQNEAQLEKSRLLSDRFSAERPKGSFSTLEIQRTEQGDSAMYLCASSLNSGNTEAFFGQGTRLTVV.